This TCR beta chain emerged from a study of prognosis after radiotherapy for stage I lung cancer. In the study overall: Patient ages ran from roughly 50 to 95, with a median of almost 75 years, and the group had around twelve men and 6 women. Regarding the study as a whole: Median unique TCR clones dropped from around 10,000 to 6,500 after stereotactic body radiation therapy. Reduced Shannon entropy following stereotactic body radiation therapy was recorded in patients who developed distant metastases.

The authors amplified TCR beta CDR3 from genomic DNA using two-round multiplex PCR. TRBV and TRBJ genes each had their own specific primers in first-round PCR. TCRdb reanalysed the multiplex PCR reads using MiXCR and keeps one entry per CDR3 protein. This repertoire shows about 31,000 distinct CDR3 sequences, around 30% found once; its top ten account for 25% to 35%. A note on this clonotype: Its antigen is as yet unknown.

For each of two time points, a roughly 6-milliliter draw of peripheral blood was taken. Germline loops: CDR1 MRHNA, CDR2 SNTAGT. The CDR3 runs to 14 residues. Trimming stripped 6 bases from V and 0 bases from J, with 10 bases between. Sequences were derived from PBMCs, sampled before or after stereotactic body radiation therapy (not recorded which). V gene TRBV6-4 combines with J gene TRBJ2-3; tentatively, D is TRBD2 (6 bases). The receptor was derived from a donor aged 50 or older with non-small cell lung cancer. In DNA, the CDR3 is TGTGCCAGCAGCGCGGAGGGGAGCACAGATACGCAGTATTTT. Translation: CASSAEGSTDTQYF.